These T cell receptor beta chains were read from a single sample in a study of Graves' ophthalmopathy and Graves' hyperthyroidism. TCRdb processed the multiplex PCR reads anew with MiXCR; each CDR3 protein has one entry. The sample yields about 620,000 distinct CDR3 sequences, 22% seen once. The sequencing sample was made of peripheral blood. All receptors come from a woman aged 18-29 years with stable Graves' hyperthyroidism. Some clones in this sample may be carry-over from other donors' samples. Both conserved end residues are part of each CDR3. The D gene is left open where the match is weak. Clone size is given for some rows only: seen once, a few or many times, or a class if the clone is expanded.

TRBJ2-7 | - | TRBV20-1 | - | CSARGAGASYEQYF | TGCAGTGCTAGAGGAGCAGGGGCCTCCTACGAGCAGTACTTC
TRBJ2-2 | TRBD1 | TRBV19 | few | CASNPHDRVKTGELFF | TGTGCCAGTAACCCTCACGACAGGGTCAAGACCGGGGAGCTGTTTTTT
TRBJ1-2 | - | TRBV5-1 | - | CASSFGRPEANYGYTF | TGCGCCAGCAGCTTTGGCAGGCCCGAAGCTAACTATGGCTACACCTTC
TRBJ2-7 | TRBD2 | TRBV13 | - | CACSESSGVIYEQYF | TGTGCCTGCAGCGAATCTAGCGGGGTTATCTACGAGCAGTACTTC
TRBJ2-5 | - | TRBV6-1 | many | CASTTGRLFETQYF | TGTGCCAGCACCACTGGGCGGCTCTTCGAGACCCAGTACTTC
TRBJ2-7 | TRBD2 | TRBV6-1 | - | CASRTSGRGYEQYF | TGTGCCAGCAGGACTAGCGGGAGGGGGTACGAGCAGTACTTC
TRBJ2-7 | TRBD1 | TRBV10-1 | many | CASSPGTGASEQYF | TGCGCCAGCAGTCCCGGGACAGGGGCCTCCGAGCAGTACTTC
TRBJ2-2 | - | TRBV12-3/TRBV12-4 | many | CASNRQGGSGELFF | TGTGCCAGCAATAGGCAGGGGGGGTCCGGGGAGCTGTTTTTT
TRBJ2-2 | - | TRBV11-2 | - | CASSLDPGPTPGELFF | TGTGCCAGCAGCTTGGATCCGGGTCCTACACCCGGGGAGCTGTTTTTT
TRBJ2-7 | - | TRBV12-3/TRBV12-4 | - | CASSLDGTMIGEQYF | TGTGCCAGCAGTTTGGACGGGACAATGATCGGCGAGCAGTACTTC
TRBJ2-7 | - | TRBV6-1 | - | CASSQGARYEQYF | TGTGCCAGCAGTCAAGGGGCAAGGTACGAGCAGTACTTC
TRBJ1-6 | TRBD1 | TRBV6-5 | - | CASSYGPGQDSPLHF | TGTGCCAGCAGTTACGGACCGGGACAGGATTCACCCCTCCACTTT
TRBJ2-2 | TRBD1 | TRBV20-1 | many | CSASDGRGFVGELFF | TGCAGTGCTAGTGATGGCAGGGGGTTCGTCGGGGAGCTGTTTTTT
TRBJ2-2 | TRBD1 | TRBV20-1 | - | CSAIFRDRNTGELFF | TGCAGTGCTATCTTCCGGGACAGAAACACCGGGGAGCTGTTTTTT
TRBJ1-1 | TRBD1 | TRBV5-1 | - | CASSPRTPRQGKGTEAFF | TGCGCCAGCAGCCCGAGGACCCCCCGACAGGGGAAGGGCACTGAAGCTTTCTTT